A selection of T cell receptor beta chains follows, all from one sample in a study of cytomegalovirus exposure and HLA in healthy donors. Clones were sequenced by immunoSEQ multiplex PCR, and TCRdb holds only the in-frame ones, with some missing. Among fewer than 120,000 clones, about three quarters were seen once, and the ten largest hold 1% to 1.5%. The specimen sequenced was PBMCs. The receptor set was obtained from a woman aged 25 to 39 in good health and CMV-seronegative. CDR3s include the opening cysteine and the closing phenylalanine or tryptophan. Fields, in order: D gene, V gene, J gene, clone size, CDR3 DNA, CDR3 protein. D genes are given only for firm matches. Clone size is stated in some rows and not others, as once, few, many or a class when expanded.

TRBD1	TRBV7-8	TRBJ1-5	-	TGTGCCAGCAGCAGGGCCGAGGGACAGGGGGAATCTTGGGTTCAGCCCCAGCATTTT	CASSRAEGQGESWVQPQHF
TRBD2	TRBV13	TRBJ2-3	-	TGTGCCAGCAGCCCCGCCTCTAGCGGCTCCACAGATACGCAGTATTTT	CASSPASSGSTDTQYF
-	TRBV6-5	TRBJ2-1	few	TGTGCCAGCGGCTTGTCCTACAATGAGCAGTTCTTC	CASGLSYNEQFF
TRBD2	TRBV30	TRBJ2-5	once	TGTGCCTGGACGGGCGGGGGGGCGAAGGAGACCCAGTACTTC	CAWTGGGAKETQYF
-	TRBV29-1	TRBJ2-7	-	TGCAGCGCCACGGGTCCCGTGGCCCCCAGTCAGTACTTC	CSATGPVAPSQYF
-	TRBV7-2	TRBJ2-5	-	TGTGCCAGCAGCTTAGGTTTCTCAGGAAAAGAGACCCAGTACTTC	CASSLGFSGKETQYF
TRBD1	TRBV6-6	TRBJ2-7	few	TGTGCCAGCAGGAATAGTGGACAGGGGACCTACGAGCAGTACTTC	CASRNSGQGTYEQYF
TRBD2	TRBV4-1	TRBJ2-7	-	TGCGCCAGCAGCCAACAGGCTAGCGGAACCTACGAGCAGTACTTC	CASSQQASGTYEQYF
TRBD1	TRBV7-9	TRBJ2-5	-	TGTGCCAGCAGCTTAGATAACAGGGGGCTTCAAGAGACCCAGTACTTC	CASSLDNRGLQETQYF
-	TRBV6-5	TRBJ1-2	once	TGTGCCGCCCGGTTGGACAGCAACTATGGCTACACCTTC	CAARLDSNYGYTF
-	TRBV7-2	TRBJ2-5	once	TGTGCCAGCAGCTTTAACTCCCCGCGGAGCGTACAAGAGACCCAGTACTTC	CASSFNSPRSVQETQYF
-	TRBV28	TRBJ1-1	-	TGTGCCAGCAGTCTTTACCCCGGGGTCAGGCAAGCTTTCTTT	CASSLYPGVRQAFF
-	TRBV6-5	TRBJ2-3	once	TGTGCCAGCAGTTATACAGGCGAATCTAGCACAGATACGCAGTATTTT	CASSYTGESSTDTQYF
-	TRBV28	TRBJ2-6	-	TGTGCCAGCTCGGGGGCCAACGTCCTGACTTTC	CASSGANVLTF
-	TRBV6-6	TRBJ1-6	-	TGTGCCAGCAGCCAATGGGCCATCAGGGCACCCCTCCACTTT	CASSQWAIRAPLHF
TRBD1	TRBV13	TRBJ2-6	-	TGTGCCAGCAGCTTAGTCCGGGACAGGTTTTCCTCTGGGGCCAACGTCCTGACTTTC	CASSLVRDRFSSGANVLTF
TRBD1	TRBV4-2	TRBJ2-6	-	TGTGCCAGCAGCCAATCTCGGGGGACAGGGTGGGAGGCTGGGGCCAACGTCCTGACTTTC	CASSQSRGTGWEAGANVLTF
TRBD2	TRBV27	TRBJ2-7	once	TGTGCCAGCAGTTTAACCCCGCCGGTACTAGCGGGAGGTAGAGAGCAGTACTTC	CASSLTPPVLAGGREQYF
-	TRBV2	TRBJ1-5	once	TGTGCCAGCAGCCTTAGGGCACACCCGGGGGGCAATCAGCCCCAGCATTTT	CASSLRAHPGGNQPQHF
TRBD1	TRBV11-2	TRBJ1-2	-	TGTGCCAGCAGCTTAGCCCCGGCGAGCACAGGGGGCTATGGCTACACCTTC	CASSLAPASTGGYGYTF
TRBD2	TRBV15	TRBJ2-7	-	TGTGCCACCAGCCTACCGGGACTAGCGTCCCACGAGCAGTACTTC	CATSLPGLASHEQYF
TRBD1	TRBV5-1	TRBJ2-2	-	TGCGCCAGCAGCTCCCGACAGGGTCCCGGGGAGCTGTTTTTT	CASSSRQGPGELFF
TRBD1	TRBV30	TRBJ1-5	-	TGTGCCTGGAGTGTCGGGACAGGGGTATGGCCCCAGCATTTT	CAWSVGTGVWPQHF
-	TRBV7-2	TRBJ2-2	-	TGTGCCAGCAGCTTAGTTCAGGGGCGCGTCACCGGGGAGCTGTTTTTT	CASSLVQGRVTGELFF
-	TRBV5-4	TRBJ2-5	-	TGTGCCAGCAGCTCCCCTCAGATTGAGACCCAGTACTTC	CASSSPQIETQYF
-	TRBV4-2	TRBJ2-7	-	TGTGCCAGCAGCCAAGACTCCATTGTACTTACGAGATACGAGCAGTACTTC	CASSQDSIVLTRYEQYF
-	TRBV5-6	TRBJ2-7	-	TGTGCCAGCAGCTTGCGGCGGGGTCCCTACGAGCAGTACTTC	CASSLRRGPYEQYF
-	TRBV9	TRBJ2-1	-	TGTGCCAGCAGCACAAGACTAAGAAATGAGCAGTTCTTC	CASSTRLRNEQFF
TRBD1	TRBV11-2	TRBJ2-7	-	TGTGCCAGCAGCCGAGGGACAGAATACGAGCAGTACTTC	CASSRGTEYEQYF
-	TRBV9	TRBJ2-6	-	TGTGCCAGCAGTACTGGGGCCAACGTCCTGACTTTC	CASSTGANVLTF
TRBD1	TRBV12-5	TRBJ2-1	-	TGTGCTAGTGGACCCGGGACAGGCAATGAGCAGTTCTTC	CASGPGTGNEQFF
-	TRBV29-1	TRBJ1-3	few	TGCAGCGTTGCAGGGAACCCTGGAAACACCATATATTTT	CSVAGNPGNTIYF
TRBD1	TRBV19	TRBJ2-4	few	TGTGCCAGTAGTATAGACCTGACAGGGTCATTGGGGGAAAACATTCAGTACTTC	CASSIDLTGSLGENIQYF
TRBD1	TRBV14	TRBJ2-3	once	TGTGCCAGCAGCCAAGAAGGACAGGGTTACGATACGCAGTATTTT	CASSQEGQGYDTQYF
-	TRBV6-5	TRBJ1-1	few	TGTGCCAGCAGTTCCCTCCAGGGGCCCACTGAAGCTTTCTTT	CASSSLQGPTEAFF
-	TRBV6-1	TRBJ2-7	-	TGTGCGGGCGGGGAGAACTGGGGGTTCGAGCAGTACTTC	CAGGENWGFEQYF
TRBD1	TRBV28	TRBJ1-5	few	TGTGCCAGCACGGGACAGGGGCGCAATCAGCCCCAGCATTTT	CASTGQGRNQPQHF
TRBD1	TRBV4-3	TRBJ1-2	-	TGCGCCAGCAGCCCGGGACAGCCACTCTATGGCTACACCTTC	CASSPGQPLYGYTF
-	TRBV19	TRBJ1-3	-	TGTGCCAGTAGACCACAACAGCTTTCTGGAAACACCATATATTTT	CASRPQQLSGNTIYF
-	TRBV30	TRBJ2-7	-	TGTGCCTGGGAGAACCCAGGGGACGGGTTGTACGAGCAGTACTTC	CAWENPGDGLYEQYF
TRBD1	TRBV7-2	TRBJ1-1	few	TGTGCCAGCAGCTTTGACAGGGGTGGAACTGAAGCTTTCTTT	CASSFDRGGTEAFF
-	TRBV6-1	TRBJ2-7	-	TGTGCCAGCAGTGAAGGGGCAGGGGCTATGTACGAGCAGTACTTC	CASSEGAGAMYEQYF
-	TRBV28	TRBJ2-1	-	TGTGCCAGCAGTTTGGGGGGGGGCCGATACAATGAGCAGTTCTTC	CASSLGGGRYNEQFF
TRBD2	TRBV2	TRBJ2-7	-	TGTGCCAGCAGTCCTCTCTCCGACGGGGAGGGCTACGAGCAGTACTTC	CASSPLSDGEGYEQYF
TRBD1	TRBV14	TRBJ2-2	-	TGTGCCAGCAGCCCGGGACAGGGTCGGACCGGGGAGCTGTTTTTT	CASSPGQGRTGELFF
-	TRBV19	TRBJ2-2	-	TGTGCCAGTAGCCCTAAAGCATACGGGGAGCTGTTTTTT	CASSPKAYGELFF
-	TRBV9	TRBJ1-2	-	TGTGCCAGCAGCGGAGGCGGGGACTATGGCTACACCTTC	CASSGGGDYGYTF
TRBD1	TRBV29-1	TRBJ1-5	-	TGCAGCGCTACAGGGGGTTCAGATCAGCCCCAGCATTTT	CSATGGSDQPQHF
-	TRBV11-1	TRBJ1-1	-	TGTGCCAGCAGCTTTAGGGGGAACACTGAAGCTTTCTTT	CASSFRGNTEAFF
-	TRBV4-3	TRBJ2-7	once	TGCGCCAGCAGCCAAGACAGGCTTTCCTACGAGCAGTACTTC	CASSQDRLSYEQYF
-	TRBV19	TRBJ1-1	-	TGTGCCAGTAGTACAAACACTGAAGCTTTCTTT	CASSTNTEAFF
TRBD1	TRBV10-3	TRBJ1-1	-	TGTGCCACTACGAAAGGGACAGGGAGGAACACTGAAGCTTTCTTT	CATTKGTGRNTEAFF